These 28 T cell receptor beta chains share one sample of origin, sequenced in a study of molecular identifiers for immune sequencing clone quantification. TCRdb independently ran MiXCR on the PCR reads; one entry per CDR3 protein. The sample lists 250,000 to 350,000 distinct CDR3 sequences, over 20% occurring once. Source material: naive CD8+ T cells from blood, with Jurkat cell RNA spiked in. This sample's subset: FACS-sorted CD8+CD4-CCR7+CD45RA+ naive T cells. The receptors were gathered from a human donor in good health. Some libraries in this study had Jurkat cell RNA spiked in.

This clonotype showed up many times. The CDR3 region has the DNA TGTGCCAGCAGTTCCGTTACCTGGCGGGCCTATTTAACTAGCACAGATACGCAGTATTTT. It is translated as CASSSVTWRAYLTSTDTQYF. The V gene is TRBV28, the J gene TRBJ2-3; TRBD2 is a possible D gene (5 bases). The length of the CDR3 is 20 residues. In germline, CDR1 is MDHEN, CDR2 SYDVKM. The germline V and J ends were trimmed by 4 bases and 0 bases, with 26 bases remaining between them.

At least ten counts were recorded for this clonotype. A read error may produce the germline difference seen at one junction end. This chain joins TRBV5-3 and TRBJ2-7; 16 nucleotides line up with TRBD2. TRBV5-3 is known as an ORF, though its function is uncertain. The CDR3 loop spans 15 amino acids. The CDR3 sequence: CASSWGLAGGYEQYF. CDR3 bases: TGTGCCAGCAGCTGGGGACTAGCGGGGGGGTACGAGCAGTACTTC.

This clonotype showed up many times. The chain uses TRBV20-1 and TRBJ2-1, with TRBD2 matching over 7 bases. With 1 base clipped from V and 4 bases from J, the junction kept 7 bases outside the gene matches. CDR1 and CDR2 (germline): DFQATT, SNEGSKA (reference sequence). This CDR3 region has 15 residues. DNA for the CDR3: TGCAGTGCTAGAGCGGCTAGCGGTAGTTACAATGAGCAGTTCTTC. This codes for CSARAASGSYNEQFF.

This clonotype was counted ten times or more. The chain combines TRBV5-1 with TRBJ1-1; 8 bases agree with TRBD1. The CDR3 totals 14 residues. V gave up 5 bases and J gave up 3 bases; unmatched junction bases: 6. The germline CDR1 and CDR2 sequences are SGHRS and YFSETQ. The CDR3 spells CASRPGQGDTEAFF. The CDR3 DNA reads TGCGCCAGCAGGCCAGGACAGGGTGACACTGAAGCTTTCTTT. Combining the CDR3 with reference TRBV5-1 and TRBJ1-1 gives the whole variable domain KAGVTQTPRYLIKTRGQQVTLSCSPISGHRSVSWYQQTPGQGLQFLFEYFSETQRNKGNFPGRFSGRQFSNSRSEMNVSTLELGDSALYLCASRPGQGDTEAFFGQGTRLTVV.

The CDR3 loop reads CASSLVGAPSGYTF. The CDR3 DNA reads as TGTGCCAGCAGCTTAGTGGGGGCGCCCAGTGGCTACACCTTC. The V call is TRBV7-8, the J call TRBJ1-2, with D maybe TRBD1 (6 bases). Trimming took 1 base from V and 7 from J, leaving 13 bases between them. The germline V gene encodes CDR1 SGHVS and CDR2 FQNEAQ. The CDR3 length is 14 residues.

Comments on this clonotype: A junction boundary mismatches the germline segment, possibly from a read error. The V call is TRBV7-9, the J call TRBJ2-7; 7 bases fit TRBD2. Germline values: CDR1 SEHNR, CDR2 FQNEAQ (reference sequence). The CDR3 is 13 residues long. The CDR3: CASSWGGAYERYF. The CDR3 DNA sequence: TGTGCCAGCAGCTGGGGGGGTGCGTACGAGCGGTACTTC.

This clonotype was seen at least ten times. V is TRBV12-3 or TRBV12-4 and J is TRBJ1-1; D is ambiguous. The CDR3 totals 14 residues. Trimming cost V 3 bases and J 0 bases, with 8 bases left between them. The CDR3 DNA reads TGTGCCAGCAGTTTTAGCGACTTGAACACTGAAGCTTTCTTT. Its protein is CASSFSDLNTEAFF.

Comment on this clonotype: A read error may explain this, as a much larger clone is one base away. The CDR3 DNA sequence: TGTGCCAGCAGCCAAGAAGGAATTATTGTCGACACTGGAGCTTTCTTT. Amino acid sequence: CASSQEGIIVDTGAFF. The chain carries TRBV4-2 and TRBJ1-1; D remains ambiguous. This CDR3 region has 16 residues. Germline V gives CDR1 LGHNA, CDR2 YNFKEQ.

The chain uses TRBV20-1 and TRBJ2-6; D might be TRBD1 (5 bases). The CDR3 extends over 16 amino acids. V was clipped by 2 bases and J by 0 bases, with 11 bases between them. CDR1 is DFQATT, CDR2 SNEGSKA, per germline (reference sequence). The CDR3 coding sequence is TGCAGTGCTAGAACAGGTCAGGCCTCTGGGGCCAACGTCCTGACTTTC. It translates to CSARTGQASGANVLTF.

This clonotype was seen repeatedly, ten times or more. The J gene is TRBJ2-3, the V gene TRBV7-9; D gene uncertain. V was trimmed by 5 bases and J by 0 bases, leaving 12 bases between them. CDR3 length: 15 amino acids. Looked up from germline, CDR1 is SEHNR and CDR2 is FQNEAQ (reference sequence). CDR3 in DNA: TGTGCCAGCAGCAATCTGGTAGATAGCACAGATACGCAGTATTTT. This codes for CASSNLVDSTDTQYF.

This clonotype occurred many times. This chain uses TRBV29-1 with TRBJ2-2, with a possible D match to TRBD2 (6 bases). Trimming cost V 6 bases and J 6 bases, with 11 bases left between them. CDR3 length: 12 amino acids. CDR1 and CDR2 (germline): SQVTM, ANQGSEA. The CDR3 DNA follows: TGCAGCGTCCTGACGGGAGCCGGGGAGCTGTTTTTT. Protein: CSVLTGAGELFF.

V gene TRBV7-7 combines with J gene TRBJ2-2; 8 nucleotides line up with TRBD1. There are 16 residues in the CDR3. V lost 8 bases and J lost 6; bases outside the gene matches: 14. Germline CDR1 is SSHAT and CDR2 is FNYEAQ (reference sequence). The CDR3 DNA follows: TGTGCCAGCGGCACCTCGGACAGGGTCTATTCCGGGGAGCTGTTTTTT. Its protein product is CASGTSDRVYSGELFF.

This clonotype was observed a few times. The V gene is TRBV4-3, the J gene TRBJ2-1; D possibly corresponds to TRBD2 (5 bases). The V and J ends lost 5 bases and 7 bases respectively, with 12 bases between them. The CDR3 runs to 13 residues. From germline, CDR1 is LGHNA and CDR2 YSLEER. The CDR3 sequence: CASSSWERNEQFF. CDR3 nucleotide sequence: TGCGCCAGCAGCTCCTGGGAGCGGAATGAGCAGTTCTTC.

This clonotype occurred many times. The V call is TRBV7-9, the J call TRBJ2-7, with a possible D match to TRBD1 (5 bases). Germline lookup yields CDR1 SEHNR and CDR2 FQNEAQ (reference sequence). The CDR3 sequence is 15 residues long. V gave up 5 bases and J gave up 5 bases, with 19 bases separating them. The CDR3 sequence: CASSPVGPQDDEQYF. The CDR3 DNA is TGTGCCAGCAGCCCAGTGGGGCCCCAGGACGACGAGCAGTACTTC.

Concerning this clonotype itself: A read error may explain this, as a much larger clone is one base away. The chain links TRBV7-2 to TRBJ2-1; D is uncertain. There are 15 residues in the CDR3. Germline V gene lookup returns CDR1 SGHTA and CDR2 FQGNSA. CDR3 in amino acids: CASSSYWSSYDEQFF. Here the CDR3 DNA reads TGTGCCAGCAGCTCCTACTGGAGCTCCTACGATGAGCAGTTCTTC.

This clonotype has ten or more counts. The chain uses TRBV7-9 and TRBJ1-3; perhaps TRBD1 as D (6 bases). CDR1 is SEHNR, CDR2 FQNEAQ, per germline (reference sequence). This CDR3 has 15 residues. The ends were cut back, 5 bases at V and 0 bases at J, with 11 bases in the middle. CDR3 sequence reads: CASSGGTSSGNTIYF. CDR3 nucleotides: TGTGCCAGCAGCGGAGGGACAAGCTCTGGAAACACCATATATTTT. The full variable domain, completed using reference TRBV7-9 and TRBJ1-3, is DTGVSQNPRHKITKRGQNVTFRCDPISEHNRLYWYRQTLGQGPEFLTYFQNEAQLEKSRLLSDRFSAERPKGSFSTLEIQRTEQGDSAMYLCASSGGTSSGNTIYFGEGSWLTVV.

The rearrangement links TRBV6-2 or TRBV6-3 to TRBJ2-6, with a weak D call TRBD2 (7 bases). Germline CDR1 and CDR2: MNHEY and SVGEGT. The V and J ends lost 1 base and 5 bases respectively, with 24 bases between them. The CDR3 is made up of 20 amino acids. CDR3 residues: CASSYFAAEGGGVWANVLTF. CDR3 in DNA: TGTGCCAGCAGTTACTTCGCTGCAGAGGGCGGGGGCGTCTGGGCCAACGTCCTGACTTTC.

Comment on this clonotype: The conserved final phenylalanine or tryptophan is absent from the CDR3, which likely points to a read error. The chain combines TRBV9 with TRBJ2-3; D not resolved. Trimming pared 4 bases from V and 4 bases from J, leaving 10 bases between. Germline lookup yields CDR1 SGDLS and CDR2 YYNGEE. This CDR3 region has 13 residues. Written as DNA, the CDR3 is TGTGCCAGCAGCAAGATGACGCCAGATACGCAGTATTAT. This gives the protein CASSKMTPDTQYY.

The sample holds many counts of this clonotype. The rearrangement uses TRBV2 and TRBJ2-3; either TRBD1 or TRBD2 may supply D (6 bases each). The CDR3 consists of 15 residues. The germline V gene encodes CDR1 SNHLY and CDR2 FYNNEI. V lost 7 bases and J 5 bases, leaving 19 bases between the germline ends. CDR3 region: CASTRGVGGRDTQYF. The CDR3 DNA follows: TGTGCCAGCACCAGGGGAGTCGGGGGAAGAGATACGCAGTATTTT.

About this clonotype: A read error is possible here, since a much larger clone lies one base away. Without the conserved terminal phenylalanine or tryptophan, this CDR3 likely stems from a read error. The chain recombines TRBV5-6 with TRBJ1-1; TRBD1 is a possible D gene (5 bases). Looked up from germline, CDR1 is SGHDT and CDR2 is YYEEEE. The V end lost 7 bases, the J end lost 6 bases, and 13 bases lay between the germline ends. The CDR3 loop spans 12 amino acids. CDR3: CASGEGLAEAFL. The CDR3 nucleotides are TGTGCCAGCGGGGAGGGGTTGGCTGAAGCTTTCCTT.

The gene calls are TRBV6-2 or TRBV6-3 and TRBJ1-2; weak D call: TRBD1 (5 bases). The CDR3 sequence is 15 residues long. Trimming took 4 bases from V and 3 from J, leaving 15 bases between them. CDR1 is MNHEY and CDR2 is SVGEGT in the germline V gene. This CDR3 reads CASSSLDNWHYGYTF. In nucleotides, the CDR3 is TGTGCCAGCAGTTCCCTGGACAATTGGCACTATGGCTACACCTTC.

The chain combines TRBV10-3 with TRBJ2-3; no reliable D call. This CDR3 is built from 14 residues. The germline V gene has CDR1 ENHRY and CDR2 SYGVKD. Between the trimmed V and J ends, which lost 2 bases and 0 bases, there was a span of 6 bases. The CDR3 sequence: CAISETVSTDTQYF. CDR3 DNA sequence: TGTGCCATCAGTGAGACAGTTAGCACAGATACGCAGTATTTT.

The chain links TRBV9 to TRBJ2-3; a weak D match, TRBD1 (6 bases). Germline V lookup: CDR1 SGDLS, CDR2 YYNGEE. Trimming cost V 4 bases and J 9 bases, with 39 bases left between them. CDR3 length: 21 residues. For the CDR3, the DNA is TGTGCCAGCAGCACCGATGTTGTGTCGGGACGGAGGACAGTTACGGAGATGACGCAGTATTTT. Its translation is CASSTDVVSGRRTVTEMTQYF.

This clonotype has at least ten counts. The chain has TRBV5-5 and TRBJ2-5; 9 positions agree with TRBD1. V trimming: 2 bases; J trimming: 1 base; junction bases outside the gene matches: 15. The CDR3 is 19 amino acids. Germline V lookup: CDR1 SGHKS, CDR2 YYEKEE (reference sequence). CDR3 region: CASSLRPGVGDRAQETQYF. The CDR3 DNA reads as TGTGCCAGCAGCTTAAGGCCGGGCGTTGGGGACAGGGCCCAAGAGACCCAGTACTTC.

This clonotype was seen once. An end of the junction differs from the germline gene, which may be a read error. The chain couples TRBV5-6 to TRBJ2-1, with D perhaps assigned TRBD1 or TRBD2 (6 bases each). The length of the CDR3 is 15 residues. In germline, CDR1 is SGHDT, CDR2 YYEEEE. The CDR3, as DNA: TGTGCCAGCAGCCCGGGGGCGGGCTCCTACGATGAGCAGTTCTTC. Amino acid sequence: CASSPGAGSYDEQFF. Complete variable domain (other parts from reference TRBV5-6 and TRBJ2-1): DAGVTQSPTHLIKTRGQQVTLRCSPKSGHDTVSWYQQALGQGPQFIFQYYEEEERQRGNFPDRFSGHQFPNYSSELNVNALLLGDSALYLCASSPGAGSYDEQFFGPGTRLTVL.

This clonotype showed up just once. This may stem from a read error, because a much larger clone lies one nucleotide away. The V call is TRBV6-4, the J call TRBJ1-2, with D perhaps matching TRBD1 (6 bases). The CDR3 length is 15 residues. Germline assignment: CDR1 MRHNA and CDR2 SNTAGT. CDR3 coding DNA: TGTGCCAGCAGGAAGTCGACAGGTGCAAACTATGGCTACGCCTTC. Translation: CASRKSTGANYGYAF.

This clonotype was counted ten times or more. The chain carries TRBV18 and TRBJ2-7; unclear D gene. V lost 6 bases, J lost 3 bases, and 9 bases lay in between. The CDR3 has 12 amino acids. The germline gives CDR1 KGHSH, CDR2 LQKENI. The CDR3 protein is CASSGRLYEQYF. For the CDR3, the DNA is TGTGCCAGCTCCGGACGGCTCTACGAGCAGTACTTC.

About this clonotype itself: Compared with germline, one end of the junction differs, possibly owing to a read error. The chain uses TRBV11-2 and TRBJ2-5, with TRBD1 identical over 10 bases. Germline CDR1 reads SGHAT; CDR2 reads FQNNGV. The CDR3 totals 15 residues. CDR3 region: CVSSSTGGEGETQYF. The CDR3 nucleotides read TGTGTCAGCAGCTCGACAGGGGGCGAGGGAGAGACCCAGTACTTC.